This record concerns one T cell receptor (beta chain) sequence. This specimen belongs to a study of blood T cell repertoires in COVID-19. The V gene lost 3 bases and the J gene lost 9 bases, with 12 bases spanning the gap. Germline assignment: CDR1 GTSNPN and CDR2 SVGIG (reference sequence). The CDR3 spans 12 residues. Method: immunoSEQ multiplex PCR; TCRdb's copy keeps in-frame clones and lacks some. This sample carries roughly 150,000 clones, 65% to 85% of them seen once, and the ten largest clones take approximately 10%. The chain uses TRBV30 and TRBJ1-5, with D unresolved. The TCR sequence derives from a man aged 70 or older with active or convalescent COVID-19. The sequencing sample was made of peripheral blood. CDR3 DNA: TGTGCCTGGAGCCCGCGTTCGGGGCCCCAGCATTTT. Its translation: CAWSPRSGPQHF. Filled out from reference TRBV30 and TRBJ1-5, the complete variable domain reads SQTIHQWPATLVQPVGSPLSLECTVEGTSNPNLYWYRQAAGRGLQLLFYSVGIGQISSEVPQNLSASRPQDRQFILSSKKLLLSDSGFYLCAWSPRSGPQHFGDGTRLSIL.